A selection of T cell receptor beta chains follows, all from one sample in a study of blood T cell repertoires in COVID-19. TCRdb keeps only in-frame clones here, not all; method: immunoSEQ multiplex PCR. The sample contains a few hundred thousand clones, 70% to 90% of which appear only once. The sample consisted of PBMCs or T cells enriched from blood (not recorded which). The receptors derive from a young woman who had recovered from COVID-19. CDR3s include the opening cysteine and the closing phenylalanine or tryptophan. The D gene is left open where the match is weak. Only part of the rows carry a size: once, few, many, or a class if the clone is expanded.

>TRBV28|TRBD1|NA|TRBJ2-5
CASRSGTGGDWKTQYF
TGTGCCAGCCGAAGCGGGACAGGGGGCGACTGGAAGACCCAGTACTTC
>TRBV18|TRBD2|NA|TRBJ2-3
CASSPPWTSGNTDTQYF
TGTGCCAGCTCACCACCTTGGACTAGCGGGAACACAGATACGCAGTATTTT
>TRBV5-6|TRBD1|NA|TRBJ1-6
CASSGQGSSPLHF
TGTGCCAGCAGCGGACAGGGGAGTTCACCCCTCCACTTT
>TRBV4-2|NA|many|TRBJ2-2
CASSPGEGGDTGELFF
TGTGCCAGCAGCCCGGGGGAAGGGGGGGACACCGGGGAGCTGTTTTTT
>TRBV19|TRBD2|NA|TRBJ2-1
CASRAGDLRYNEQFF
TGTGCCAGTAGAGCGGGAGACCTTCGATACAATGAGCAGTTCTTC
>TRBV6-6|NA|few|TRBJ1-2
CASSHTGKPYGYTF
TGTGCCAGCAGTCACACGGGGAAGCCTTATGGCTACACCTTC
>TRBV7-9|TRBD2|NA|TRBJ2-7
CASSPRLAEPSYEQYF
TGTGCCAGCAGCCCGCGACTAGCGGAGCCCTCCTACGAGCAGTACTTC
>TRBV5-1|TRBD1|NA|TRBJ1-4
CASSYGQGVREKLFF
TGCGCCAGCAGTTACGGACAGGGGGTGAGGGAAAAACTGTTTTTT
>TRBV10-3|NA|NA|TRBJ2-2
CAISDTTGPSSTGELFF
TGTGCCATCAGTGACACCACAGGGCCCTCGAGCACCGGGGAGCTGTTTTTT
>TRBV6-5|NA|NA|TRBJ2-1
CASSPQRVDNEQFF
TGTGCCAGCAGCCCCCAGCGGGTTGACAATGAGCAGTTCTTC
>TRBV4-1|NA|once|TRBJ1-1
CASSQVNAGDTEAFF
TGCGCCAGCAGCCAAGTTAATGCAGGGGACACTGAAGCTTTCTTT
>TRBV21-1|NA|NA|TRBJ1-5
CASRPMPSRGQGQPQHF
TGTGCCAGCAGACCCATGCCCTCCAGGGGGCAAGGTCAGCCCCAGCATTTT
>TRBV3-1/TRBV3-2|NA|NA|TRBJ1-1
CATGGGAATEAFF
TGTGCCACTGGGGGAGGGGCGGCCACTGAAGCTTTCTTT
>TRBV19|NA|NA|TRBJ1-4
CASKNAGGINEKLFF
TGTGCCAGTAAGAATGCGGGGGGGATTAATGAAAAACTGTTTTTT
>TRBV7-9|NA|NA|TRBJ1-1
CASTDTAEAFF
TGTGCCAGCACCGACACTGCTGAAGCTTTCTTT
>TRBV6-5|NA|NA|TRBJ1-1
CASWRGSFTEAFF
TGTGCCAGCTGGAGGGGCAGTTTCACTGAAGCTTTCTTT
>TRBV5-4|NA|NA|TRBJ1-3
CASSLTAGAGNTIYF
TGTGCCAGCAGCTTGACGGCAGGGGCTGGAAACACCATATATTTT
>TRBV18|NA|NA|TRBJ2-5
CASSPPAGWGETQYF
TGTGCCAGCTCACCACCGGCGGGATGGGGGGAGACCCAGTACTTC
>TRBV7-2|NA|NA|TRBJ1-5
CASSPGLSNQPQHF
TGTGCCAGCAGCCCAGGACTAAGCAATCAGCCCCAGCATTTT
>TRBV7-2|NA|NA|TRBJ2-1
CASSLYDEQFF
TGTGCCAGCAGCTTATATGATGAGCAGTTCTTC
>TRBV29-1|TRBD2|few|TRBJ2-1
CSVEIPGTSGISYNEQFF
TGCAGCGTTGAGATACCCGGGACTAGCGGGATATCCTACAATGAGCAGTTCTTC
>TRBV27|TRBD1|NA|TRBJ2-1
CASSWGFGQGWYNEQFF
TGTGCCAGCAGTTGGGGGTTCGGACAGGGCTGGTACAATGAGCAGTTCTTC
>TRBV5-1|NA|NA|TRBJ2-1
CASSFVGEVEQFF
TGCGCCAGCAGCTTTGTGGGAGAGGTTGAGCAGTTCTTC